A selection of T cell receptor beta chains follows, all from one sample in a study of blood T cell repertoires in COVID-19. Sequenced by immunoSEQ multiplex PCR; TCRdb stores in-frame clones only, minus some. Among about 76,000 clones listed, around 87% were seen once. The sample was peripheral blood. Every receptor here comes from a woman of 80 years or more with active or convalescent COVID-19. Both conserved end residues are part of each CDR3. Each record gives: D gene, clone size, V gene, J gene, CDR3 protein, CDR3 DNA. D genes are given only for firm matches. Clone size is stated in some rows and not others, as once, few, many or a class when expanded.

>TRBD2|NA|TRBV10-3|TRBJ2-1
CATSRTSANEQFF
TGTGCCACCTCGAGGACTAGCGCCAATGAGCAGTTCTTC
>TRBD2|NA|TRBV5-8|TRBJ2-2
CASSSLAGAGHTGELFF
TGTGCCAGCAGCTCGCTAGCGGGGGCCGGGCACACCGGGGAGCTGTTTTTT
>TRBD1|NA|TRBV29-1|TRBJ1-4
CSVVRDSGEKLFF
TGCAGCGTTGTGCGGGACAGTGGGGAAAAACTGTTTTTT
>NA|NA|TRBV2|TRBJ1-5
CASGEQVKSQPQHF
TGTGCCAGCGGGGAACAGGTAAAGAGTCAGCCCCAGCATTTT
>NA|NA|TRBV5-6|TRBJ1-1
CASSLRGRDTEAFF
TGTGCCAGCAGCTTACGGGGAAGGGACACTGAAGCTTTCTTT
>NA|NA|TRBV12-5|TRBJ2-1
CASGLDILADEQFF
TGTGCTAGTGGTTTGGATATCCTGGCAGATGAGCAGTTCTTC
>NA|NA|TRBV2|TRBJ2-1
CASSVAYNEQFF
TGTGCCAGCAGTGTCGCCTACAATGAGCAGTTCTTC
>NA|NA|TRBV5-1|TRBJ2-1
CASSSGGGGSYNEQFF
TGCGCCAGCAGCTCCGGTGGGGGCGGCTCCTACAATGAGCAGTTCTTC
>NA|NA|TRBV4-1|TRBJ2-6
CASSQDRVGGANVLTF
TGCGCCAGCAGCCAAGACAGGGTAGGTGGGGCCAACGTCCTGACTTTC
>NA|NA|TRBV4-1|TRBJ1-5
CASSQDRGSRGNQPQHF
TGCGCCAGCAGCCAAGATAGGGGTAGCAGGGGAAATCAGCCCCAGCATTTT
>TRBD1|NA|TRBV15|TRBJ2-3
CATSREQGGSDTQYF
TGTGCCACCAGCAGAGAACAGGGGGGCTCCGATACGCAGTATTTT
>NA|NA|TRBV4-3|TRBJ2-3
CASSQVPNSLPDTQYF
TGCGCCAGCAGCCAAGTGCCTAACTCTCTCCCAGATACGCAGTATTTT
>NA|NA|TRBV5-1|TRBJ1-1
CASRRDSNTEAFF
TGCGCCAGCAGGCGAGACTCGAACACTGAAGCTTTCTTT
>NA|NA|TRBV7-6|TRBJ2-1
CASSSRGLRGTSYNEQFF
TGTGCCAGCAGCTCCCGGGGATTACGGGGGACCTCCTACAATGAGCAGTTCTTC
>TRBD2|NA|TRBV24-1|TRBJ2-3
CATSDPSGRGVSDTQYF
TGTGCCACCAGTGATCCCAGTGGGCGGGGGGTCTCGGATACGCAGTATTTT
>NA|NA|TRBV2|TRBJ1-6
CASSVEGLRSSYNSPLHF
TGTGCCAGCAGTGTGGAGGGACTCCGGAGCTCCTATAATTCACCCCTCCACTTT
>NA|few|TRBV7-2|TRBJ2-5
CASSLRLEETQYF
TGTGCCAGCAGCTTACGTCTCGAAGAGACCCAGTACTTC
>TRBD2|NA|TRBV11-2|TRBJ2-4
CASSRRLAGGLEAKNIQYF
TGTGCCAGCAGCCGGAGACTAGCGGGGGGGCTGGAAGCCAAAAACATTCAGTACTTC
>TRBD1|once|TRBV7-2|TRBJ1-1
CASANMDRVHQAFF
TGTGCCAGCGCGAATATGGACAGGGTTCATCAAGCTTTCTTT
>NA|NA|TRBV6-2/TRBV6-3|TRBJ1-2
CASSGQVASYTF
TGTGCCAGCAGTGGGCAGGTGGCGAGCTACACCTTC
>TRBD1|NA|TRBV18|TRBJ1-2
CASSPGTGVYGYTF
TGTGCCAGCTCCCCCGGGACAGGGGTCTATGGCTACACCTTC
>NA|NA|TRBV7-9|TRBJ2-2
CASPPIAAANTGELFF
TGTGCCAGCCCCCCGATAGCGGCAGCAAACACCGGGGAGCTGTTTTTT
>TRBD1|NA|TRBV2|TRBJ2-3
CASSTDRGLEDTQYF
TGTGCCAGCAGCACGGACAGGGGGCTGGAGGATACGCAGTATTTT
>NA|NA|TRBV14|TRBJ1-2
CASSQDRSKNYYGYTF
TGTGCCAGCAGCCAAGATCGGAGTAAGAACTACTATGGCTACACCTTC
>NA|once|TRBV6-5|TRBJ1-3
CASKGWLGNTIYF
TGTGCCAGCAAGGGGTGGTTAGGAAACACCATATATTTT
>TRBD2|NA|TRBV7-2|TRBJ2-2
CASSFSGGVGTGELFF
TGTGCCAGCAGCTTCAGCGGGGGGGTCGGTACCGGGGAGCTGTTTTTT
>TRBD1|NA|TRBV29-1|TRBJ2-7
CSVVQGDGYEQYF
TGCAGCGTTGTTCAGGGGGATGGTTACGAGCAGTACTTC
>NA|NA|TRBV28|TRBJ1-1
CAIADTMNTEAFF
TGTGCCATAGCGGACACTATGAACACTGAAGCTTTCTTT
>TRBD1|NA|TRBV28|TRBJ1-4
CASSHRGEKLFF
TGTGCCAGCAGTCACAGGGGGGAAAAACTGTTTTTT
>TRBD2|NA|TRBV3-1/TRBV3-2|TRBJ2-7
CASSPQVYRGGLYEQYF
TGTGCCAGCAGCCCCCAAGTTTACCGGGGGGGCCTATACGAGCAGTACTTC
>TRBD1|NA|TRBV5-1|TRBJ1-6
CASSMDREGSPLHF
TGCGCCAGCAGCATGGACAGGGAAGGGTCACCCCTCCACTTT
>TRBD1|NA|TRBV5-4|TRBJ1-1
CASSLTGGGRAFF
TGTGCCAGCAGCTTGACAGGGGGTGGTCGCGCTTTCTTT
>NA|NA|TRBV6-2/TRBV6-3|TRBJ2-2
CASSTPGRYTGELFF
TGTGCCAGCAGTACACCGGGTCGCTACACCGGGGAGCTGTTTTTT
>NA|NA|TRBV18|TRBJ1-3
CASSPRAITGTGNTIYF
TGTGCCAGCTCACCACGGGCTATAACAGGCACAGGAAACACCATATATTTT
>TRBD1|NA|TRBV5-6|TRBJ1-1
CASSYPPRTGVRTEAFF
TGTGCCAGCAGCTACCCCCCCCGGACAGGGGTAAGAACTGAAGCTTTCTTT
>NA|NA|TRBV5-1|TRBJ1-1
CASSQGSSTEAFF
TGCGCCAGCAGCCAGGGCAGTAGCACTGAAGCTTTCTTT
>NA|once|TRBV12-3/TRBV12-4|TRBJ1-5
CASSQQINQPQHF
TGTGCCAGCAGCCAACAGATCAATCAGCCCCAGCATTTT
>NA|NA|TRBV30|TRBJ1-5
CAWSSGGLRARNQPQHF
TGTGCCTGGAGTAGCGGGGGGTTGCGGGCCCGCAATCAGCCCCAGCATTTT
>NA|few|TRBV27|TRBJ2-7
CASSSDWYEQYF
TGTGCCAGCAGTTCCGACTGGTACGAGCAGTACTTC
>NA|NA|TRBV24-1|TRBJ1-2
CATSDSGYGYTF
TGTGCCACCAGTGATAGCGGCTATGGCTACACCTTC
>NA|once|TRBV6-2/TRBV6-3|TRBJ2-3
CASSYYTDTQYF
TGTGCCAGCAGTTATTACACAGATACGCAGTATTTT
>TRBD2|NA|TRBV5-4|TRBJ2-3
CASSLDGGAFNTAWDTQYF
TGTGCCAGCAGCTTGGACGGGGGGGCCTTCAATACTGCCTGGGATACGCAGTATTTT
>NA|NA|TRBV5-4|TRBJ1-2
CASTASRRDYGYTF
TGTGCCAGCACAGCTTCCAGGCGGGACTATGGCTACACCTTC
>TRBD1|NA|TRBV30|TRBJ2-2
CAWRQDRTNTGELFF
TGTGCCTGGAGGCAGGACAGGACGAACACCGGGGAGCTGTTTTTT
>NA|NA|TRBV4-3|TRBJ2-3
CASSPNPGGPTDTQYF
TGCGCCAGCAGCCCCAACCCCGGGGGGCCCACAGATACGCAGTATTTT
>TRBD1|NA|TRBV19|TRBJ1-2
CASSSARDSFNYGYTF
TGTGCCAGTAGTTCGGCACGGGACAGCTTTAACTATGGCTACACCTTC
>NA|NA|TRBV7-8|TRBJ1-4
CASSLTGANEKLFF
TGTGCCAGCAGCTTAACGGGGGCTAATGAAAAACTGTTTTTT
>NA|NA|TRBV27|TRBJ2-2
CASRGGDTGELFF
TGTGCCAGCCGGGGTGGGGACACCGGGGAGCTGTTTTTT
>TRBD2|NA|TRBV6-6|TRBJ2-1
CASSGLAAYNEQFF
TGTGCCAGCAGCGGACTAGCAGCTTACAATGAGCAGTTCTTC
>TRBD2|NA|TRBV5-1|TRBJ2-5
CASSLGLAGTETQYF
TGCGCCAGCAGCTTGGGCCTAGCGGGTACAGAGACCCAGTACTTC